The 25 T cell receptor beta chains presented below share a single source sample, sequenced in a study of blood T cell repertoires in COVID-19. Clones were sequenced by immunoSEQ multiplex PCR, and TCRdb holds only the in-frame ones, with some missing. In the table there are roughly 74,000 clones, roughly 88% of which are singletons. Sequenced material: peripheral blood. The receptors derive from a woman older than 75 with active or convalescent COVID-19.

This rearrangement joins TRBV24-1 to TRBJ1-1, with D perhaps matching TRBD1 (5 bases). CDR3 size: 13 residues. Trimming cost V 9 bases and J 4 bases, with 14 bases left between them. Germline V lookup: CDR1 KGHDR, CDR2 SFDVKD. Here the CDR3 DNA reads TGTGCCACCGGCCCTCAGGGCGGCACTGAAGCTTTCTTT. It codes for CATGPQGGTEAFF.

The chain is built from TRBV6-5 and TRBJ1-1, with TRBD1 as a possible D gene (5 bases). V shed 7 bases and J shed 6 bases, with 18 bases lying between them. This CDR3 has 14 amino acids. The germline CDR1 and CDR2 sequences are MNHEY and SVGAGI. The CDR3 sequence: CASKERQGLPEAFF. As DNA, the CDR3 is TGTGCCAGCAAAGAAAGGCAGGGTCTTCCTGAAGCTTTCTTT.

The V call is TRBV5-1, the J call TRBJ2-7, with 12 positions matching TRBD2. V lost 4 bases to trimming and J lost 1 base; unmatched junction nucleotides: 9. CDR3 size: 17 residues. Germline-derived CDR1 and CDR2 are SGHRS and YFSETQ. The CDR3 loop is CASSPRLAGVTSYEQYF. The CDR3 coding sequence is TGCGCCAGCAGCCCCCGACTAGCGGGAGTGACATCCTACGAGCAGTACTTC. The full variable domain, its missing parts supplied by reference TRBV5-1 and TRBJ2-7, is KAGVTQTPRYLIKTRGQQVTLSCSPISGHRSVSWYQQTPGQGLQFLFEYFSETQRNKGNFPGRFSGRQFSNSRSEMNVSTLELGDSALYLCASSPRLAGVTSYEQYFGPGTRLTVT.

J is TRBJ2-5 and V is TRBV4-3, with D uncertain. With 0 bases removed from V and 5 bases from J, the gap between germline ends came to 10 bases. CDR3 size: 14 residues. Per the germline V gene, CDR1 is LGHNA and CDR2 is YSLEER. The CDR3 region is CASSQDIVAETQYF. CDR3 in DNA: TGCGCCAGCAGCCAAGATATCGTTGCGGAGACCCAGTACTTC.

CDR3 DNA sequence: TGTGCCTGGAGTGTGGGAGGGGAGGGAGATGAGCAGTTCTTC. As protein: CAWSVGGEGDEQFF. The rearrangement joins TRBV30 to TRBJ2-1, with 7 bases identical to TRBD2. CDR1 and CDR2 from the germline V gene are GTSNPN and SVGIG (reference sequence). The CDR3 totals 14 residues. V lost 0 bases to trimming and J lost 8 bases; unmatched junction nucleotides: 7.

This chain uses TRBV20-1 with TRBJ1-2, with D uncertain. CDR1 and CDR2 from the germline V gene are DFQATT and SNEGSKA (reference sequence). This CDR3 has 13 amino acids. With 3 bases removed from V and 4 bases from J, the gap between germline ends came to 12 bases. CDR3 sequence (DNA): TGCAGTGCTAGTCTCGTCTCGAGCTATGGCTACACCTTC. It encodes CSASLVSSYGYTF.

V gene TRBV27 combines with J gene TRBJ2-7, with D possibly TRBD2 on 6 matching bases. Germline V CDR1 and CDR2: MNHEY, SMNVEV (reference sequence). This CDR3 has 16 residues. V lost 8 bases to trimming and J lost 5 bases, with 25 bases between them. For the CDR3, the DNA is TGTGCCAGCTCAATTGGGAAAGGGAGGACGGTCCACGAGCAGTACTTC. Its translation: CASSIGKGRTVHEQYF.

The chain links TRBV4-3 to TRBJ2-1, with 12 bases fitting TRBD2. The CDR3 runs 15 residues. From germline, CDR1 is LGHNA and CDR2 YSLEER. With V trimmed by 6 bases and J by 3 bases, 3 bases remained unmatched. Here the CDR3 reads CASSQLAGGYNEQFF. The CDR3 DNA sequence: TGCGCCAGCAGTCAACTAGCGGGAGGCTACAATGAGCAGTTCTTC.

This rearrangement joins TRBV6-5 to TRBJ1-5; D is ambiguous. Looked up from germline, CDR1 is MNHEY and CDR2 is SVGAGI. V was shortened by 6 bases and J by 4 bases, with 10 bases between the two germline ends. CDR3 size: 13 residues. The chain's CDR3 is CASRAMRNQPQHF. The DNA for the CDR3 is TGTGCCAGCAGGGCAATGAGGAATCAGCCCCAGCATTTT.

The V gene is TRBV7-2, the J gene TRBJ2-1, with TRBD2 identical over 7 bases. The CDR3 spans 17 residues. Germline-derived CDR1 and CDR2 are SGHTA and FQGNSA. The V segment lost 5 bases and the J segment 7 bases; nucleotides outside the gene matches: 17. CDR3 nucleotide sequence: TGTGCCAGCAGCCCGAAAACCGGGACTCTCGGGGGGAATGAGCAGTTCTTC. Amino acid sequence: CASSPKTGTLGGNEQFF.

The DNA for the CDR3 is TGTGCCAGCAGTTACTCTTCAGGGGGTGGAAACACCATATATTTT. Residues: CASSYSSGGGNTIYF. The genes are TRBV6-5 and TRBJ1-3; TRBD1 matches 7 bases. CDR3 length: 15 amino acids. In germline, CDR1 is MNHEY, CDR2 SVGAGI. J was trimmed by 3 bases and V by 0 bases; bases with no gene match: 2.

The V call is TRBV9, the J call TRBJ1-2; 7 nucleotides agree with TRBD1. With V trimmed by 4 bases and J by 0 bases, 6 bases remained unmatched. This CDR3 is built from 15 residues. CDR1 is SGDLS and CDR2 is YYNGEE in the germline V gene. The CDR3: CASSPRQGSNYGYTF. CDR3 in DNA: TGTGCCAGCAGCCCCCGACAGGGATCTAACTATGGCTACACCTTC. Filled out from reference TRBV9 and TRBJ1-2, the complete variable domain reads DSGVTQTPKHLITATGQRVTLRCSPRSGDLSVYWYQQSLDQGLQFLIQYYNGEERAKGNILERFSAQQFPDLHSELNLSSLELGDSALYFCASSPRQGSNYGYTFGSGTRLTVV.

The CDR3 DNA follows: TGTGCCAGCAGCCAAGCCTCTCTGGTTTACAATGAGCAGTTCTTC. Translated: CASSQASLVYNEQFF. V is TRBV7-6 and J is TRBJ2-1; D not certain. Germline V gene sequence: CDR1 SGHVS, CDR2 FNYEAQ. Trimming pared 5 bases from V and 4 bases from J, leaving 15 bases between. This CDR3 is 15 amino acids long.

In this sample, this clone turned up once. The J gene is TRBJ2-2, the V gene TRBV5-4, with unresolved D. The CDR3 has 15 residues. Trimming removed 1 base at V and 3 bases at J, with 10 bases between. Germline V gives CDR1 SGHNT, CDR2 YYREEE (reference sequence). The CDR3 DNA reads TGTGCCAGCAGCTTGAACATTTTGGACACCGGGGAGCTGTTTTTT. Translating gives CASSLNILDTGELFF.

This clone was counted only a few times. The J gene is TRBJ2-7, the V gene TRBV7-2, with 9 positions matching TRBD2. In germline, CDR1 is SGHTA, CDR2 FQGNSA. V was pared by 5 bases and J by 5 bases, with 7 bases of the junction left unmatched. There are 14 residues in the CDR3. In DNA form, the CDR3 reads TGTGCCAGCAGCCGGACTAGCGTGGGCGACGAGCAGTACTTC. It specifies CASSRTSVGDEQYF.

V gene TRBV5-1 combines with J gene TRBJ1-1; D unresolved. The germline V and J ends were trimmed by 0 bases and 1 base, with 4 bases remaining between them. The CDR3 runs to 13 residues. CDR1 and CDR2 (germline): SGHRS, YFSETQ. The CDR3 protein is CASSLVRNTEAFF. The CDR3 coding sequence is TGCGCCAGCAGCTTGGTCAGGAACACTGAAGCTTTCTTT.

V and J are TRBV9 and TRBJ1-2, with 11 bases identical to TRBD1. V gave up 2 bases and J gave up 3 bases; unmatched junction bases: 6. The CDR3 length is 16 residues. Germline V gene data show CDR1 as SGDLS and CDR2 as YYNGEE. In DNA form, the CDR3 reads TGTGCCAGCAGCGTGAGGACAGGGGGCGTAGACTATGGCTACACCTTC. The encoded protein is CASSVRTGGVDYGYTF.

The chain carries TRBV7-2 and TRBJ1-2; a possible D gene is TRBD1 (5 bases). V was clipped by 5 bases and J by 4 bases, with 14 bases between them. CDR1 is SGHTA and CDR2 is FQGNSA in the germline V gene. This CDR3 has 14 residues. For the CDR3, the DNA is TGTGCCAGCAGCCCAGAAGGGGTGGGCTATGGCTACACCTTC. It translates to CASSPEGVGYGYTF.

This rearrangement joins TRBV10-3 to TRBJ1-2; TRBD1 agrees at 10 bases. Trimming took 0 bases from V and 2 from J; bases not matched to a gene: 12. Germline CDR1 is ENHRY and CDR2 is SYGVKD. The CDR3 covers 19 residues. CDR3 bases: TGTGCCATCAGTGAGTCGCCGGGACAGGGGAGGGAAAAAAACTATGGCTACACCTTC. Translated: CAISESPGQGREKNYGYTF.

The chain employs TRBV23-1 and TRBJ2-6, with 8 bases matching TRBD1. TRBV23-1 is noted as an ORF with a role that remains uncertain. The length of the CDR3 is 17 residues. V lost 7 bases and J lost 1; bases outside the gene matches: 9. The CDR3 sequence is CASTRDRRFSGANVLTF. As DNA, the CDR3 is TGCGCCAGCACCCGGGACAGGAGGTTTTCTGGGGCCAACGTCCTGACTTTC.

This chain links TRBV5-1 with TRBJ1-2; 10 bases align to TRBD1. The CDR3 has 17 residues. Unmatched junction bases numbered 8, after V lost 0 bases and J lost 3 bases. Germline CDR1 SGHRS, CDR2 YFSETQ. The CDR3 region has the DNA TGCGCCAGCAGCTTGGCCGTGGGACAGGGGTTAGACTATGGCTACACCTTC. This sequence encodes CASSLAVGQGLDYGYTF.

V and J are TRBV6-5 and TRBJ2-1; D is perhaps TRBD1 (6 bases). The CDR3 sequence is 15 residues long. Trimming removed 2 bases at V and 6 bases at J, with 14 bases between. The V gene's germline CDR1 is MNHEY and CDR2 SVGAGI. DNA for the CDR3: TGTGCCAGCAGTTACGGACGAACAGGGTTCAATGAGCAGTTCTTC. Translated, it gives CASSYGRTGFNEQFF.

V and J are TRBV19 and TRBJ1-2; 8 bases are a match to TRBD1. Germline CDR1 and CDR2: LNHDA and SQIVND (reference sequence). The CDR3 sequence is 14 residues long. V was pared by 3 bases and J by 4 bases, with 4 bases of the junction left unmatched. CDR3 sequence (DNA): TGTGCCAGTAGTATGGGACAGGTCGGCTATGGCTACACCTTC. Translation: CASSMGQVGYGYTF.

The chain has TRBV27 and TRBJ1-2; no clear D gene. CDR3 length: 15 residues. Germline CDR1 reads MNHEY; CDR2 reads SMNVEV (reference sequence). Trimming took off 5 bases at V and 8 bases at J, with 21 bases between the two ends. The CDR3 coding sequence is TGTGCCAGCAGTAGAAACGTTCGAGGGCTGGGGGGCTACACCTTC. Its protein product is CASSRNVRGLGGYTF.

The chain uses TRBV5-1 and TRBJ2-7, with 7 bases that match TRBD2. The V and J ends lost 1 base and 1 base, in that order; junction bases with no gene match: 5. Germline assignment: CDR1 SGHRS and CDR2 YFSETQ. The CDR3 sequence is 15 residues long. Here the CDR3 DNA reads TGCGCCAGCAGCTTGCAGCCTAGCGGATCCTACGAGCAGTACTTC. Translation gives CASSLQPSGSYEQYF.